Presented here are 24 T cell receptor beta chains from one specimen sequenced in a study of T cell repertoires in cytomegalovirus infection. One entry per CDR3 protein results from TCRdb running MiXCR on the reads. The table includes roughly 280,000 distinct CDR3 sequences, about 13% detected once. The sample comprised PBMCs. The receptors originated from a human donor in good health (CMV status not recorded). Some clones in this sample may be carry-over from other donors' samples.

The table lists this clonotype with many counts. The chain combines TRBV18 with TRBJ2-7; D is perhaps TRBD2 (5 bases). The CDR3 extends over 16 amino acids. V was cut by 2 bases and J by 0 bases, with 14 bases left in between. Germline CDR1 reads KGHSH; CDR2 reads LQKENI. The CDR3 loop reads CASSPVVRGSSYEQYF. In nucleotides, the CDR3 is TGTGCCAGCTCACCAGTCGTTAGAGGGAGCTCCTACGAGCAGTACTTC.

In its sample, this clonotype was seen many times. The DNA of the CDR3 is TGTGCCAGCAGCTATCTCGGACAGGAGAGAGAAGCTTTCTTT. It translates to CASSYLGQEREAFF. This rearrangement joins TRBV7-2 to TRBJ1-1; 7 nucleotides line up with TRBD1. The germline V gene encodes CDR1 SGHTA and CDR2 FQGNSA. J was trimmed by 8 bases and V by 4 bases; bases with no gene match: 10. The CDR3 is 14 amino acids. Full variable domain (remainder filled in from reference TRBV7-2 and TRBJ1-1): GAGVSQSPSNKVTEKGKDVELRCDPISGHTALYWYRQSLGQGLEFLIYFQGNSAPDKSGLPSDRFSAERTGGSVSTLTIQRTQQEDSAVYLCASSYLGQEREAFFGQGTRLTVV.

This clonotype was counted between two and nine times. The chain couples TRBV14 to TRBJ1-1, with a possible D match to TRBD1 (5 bases). The CDR3 is 15 amino acids. The V gene lost 4 bases and the J gene lost 2 bases, with 14 bases spanning the gap. Germline values: CDR1 SGHDN, CDR2 FVKESK. CDR3 region: CASSLRTGRNTEAFF. The CDR3, as DNA: TGTGCCAGCAGCCTCAGAACAGGACGTAACACTGAAGCTTTCTTT.

This clonotype was counted between two and nine times. This sequence joins TRBV2 and TRBJ2-2, with TRBD2 as a possible D gene (5 bases). The ends were cut back, 7 bases at V and 6 bases at J, with 15 bases in the middle. The CDR3 extends over 14 amino acids. CDR1 and CDR2 from the germline V gene are SNHLY and FYNNEI. The CDR3 loop is CASKTNPGAGELFF. As DNA, the CDR3 is TGTGCCAGCAAAACCAACCCCGGGGCCGGGGAGCTGTTTTTT.

Comment on this clonotype: This may arise from a read error, as a much more abundant clone is one base away. The CDR3 DNA reads TGTGCCACCAGCAGAGTGGGATCCTTCTCTGGAAACACCATATATTTT. Its protein product is CATSRVGSFSGNTIYF. The chain has TRBV15 and TRBJ1-3; D is ambiguous. The germline V and J ends were trimmed by 1 base and 0 bases, with 10 bases remaining between them. CDR1 is LNHNV, CDR2 YYDKDF, per germline (reference sequence). This CDR3 is 16 amino acids long.

In its sample, this clonotype was seen many times. The V gene is TRBV28, the J gene TRBJ2-1, with D possibly called TRBD1 or TRBD2 (6 bases each). V was clipped by 3 bases and J by 5 bases, with 14 bases between them. Germline CDR1 and CDR2: MDHEN and SYDVKM. This CDR3 comprises 15 residues. CDR3 DNA: TGTGCCAGCAGTTTGGCCGGGGGCGATCACAATGAGCAGTTCTTC. Translating gives CASSLAGGDHNEQFF.

The rearrangement links TRBV20-1 to TRBJ2-7; TRBD2 agrees at 8 bases. Germline V lookup: CDR1 DFQATT, CDR2 SNEGSKA (reference sequence). V dropped 6 bases and J dropped 7; count of bases not matched to a gene: 8. This CDR3 comprises 12 residues. The CDR3 DNA reads TGCAGTGCCCGAGAGCGGGAGCGGGAGCAGTACTTC. It translates to CSAREREREQYF.

V is TRBV29-1 and J is TRBJ2-3; D gene ambiguous. Trimming cost V 4 bases and J 2 bases, with 10 bases left between them. The CDR3 has 13 residues. Germline V gives CDR1 SQVTM, CDR2 ANQGSEA. CDR3: CSVAGRHTDTQYF. CDR3 nucleotides: TGCAGCGTTGCTGGTAGGCACACAGATACGCAGTATTTT.

This clonotype was seen at least ten times. The chain links TRBV4-3 to TRBJ1-4; TRBD1 is a possible D gene (6 bases). This CDR3 contains 14 residues. Trimming removed 1 base at V and 8 bases at J, with 11 bases between. CDR1 LGHNA and CDR2 YSLEER come from the germline V gene. DNA for the CDR3: TGCGCCAGCAGCCAAGGGCAGGGGATCGAAAAACTGTTTTTT. This codes for CASSQGQGIEKLFF.

This clonotype occurred many times. The chain couples TRBV7-9 to TRBJ1-4; D is ambiguous. The V gene's germline CDR1 is SEHNR and CDR2 FQNEAQ (reference sequence). The CDR3 is 16 residues long. Between the trimmed V and J ends, which lost 5 bases and 0 bases, there was a span of 13 bases. The DNA for the CDR3 is TGTGCCAGCAGCCCAATGCCTTCAGCAACTAATGAAAAACTGTTTTTT. Its protein product is CASSPMPSATNEKLFF.

This chain connects TRBV7-9 to TRBJ2-1; 9 bases line up with TRBD2. J lost 10 bases, V lost 2 bases, and 15 bases had no gene match. This CDR3 region has 17 residues. Germline V gene sequence: CDR1 SEHNR, CDR2 FQNEAQ (reference sequence). CDR3: CASSLRKGREGSGEQFF. In DNA form, the CDR3 reads TGTGCCAGCAGCTTAAGGAAGGGGCGGGAGGGCAGCGGGGAGCAGTTCTTC.

A few counts support this clonotype. The chain carries TRBV6-6 and TRBJ1-5, with 7 bases that match TRBD1. The ends lost 10 bases at V and 4 bases at J; junction bases unmatched: 7. The CDR3 is 13 residues long. CDR1 is MNHNY and CDR2 is SVGAGI in the germline V gene (reference sequence). The CDR3: CAIQQGINQPQHF. The CDR3, as DNA: TGTGCCATCCAACAGGGGATTAATCAGCCCCAGCATTTT.

This clonotype was counted between two and nine times. The chain links TRBV6-6 to TRBJ2-7, with 11 bases identical to TRBD2. Trimming removed 2 bases from V and 6 bases from J; junction bases left unmatched: 6. CDR1 is MNHNY and CDR2 is SVGAGI in the germline V gene (reference sequence). The CDR3 is 15 amino acids. The CDR3 region has the DNA TGTGCCAGCAGTTACGCTCTAGCGGGAGGTCTCGAGCAGTACTTC. It specifies CASSYALAGGLEQYF.

This clonotype was detected a few times. V and J are TRBV15 and TRBJ2-2, with D maybe TRBD2 (6 bases). The germline V gene has CDR1 LNHNV and CDR2 YYDKDF (reference sequence). The CDR3 is 16 amino acids. V lost 1 base and J lost 0, with 9 bases in between. The CDR3: CATSRGGTANTGELFF. Written as DNA, the CDR3 is TGTGCCACCAGCAGAGGCGGGACGGCGAACACCGGGGAGCTGTTTTTT.

This clonotype was counted ten times or more. The chain recombines TRBV7-2 with TRBJ2-1; D gene ambiguous. The V end lost 5 bases, the J end lost 0 bases, and 11 bases lay between the germline ends. CDR1 is SGHTA, CDR2 FQGNSA, per germline. This CDR3 region has 15 residues. The CDR3 nucleotides read TGTGCCAGCAGCATCGCGACGGCCTCCTACAATGAGCAGTTCTTC. Its translation: CASSIATASYNEQFF.

In its sample, this clonotype was seen a few times. The CDR3 here is CSGRKGGELNEQFF. CDR3 nucleotides: TGCAGTGGGAGGAAAGGGGGCGAATTAAATGAGCAGTTCTTC. This chain links TRBV20-1 with TRBJ2-1; TRBD1 matches 7 bases. CDR1 and CDR2 (germline): DFQATT, SNEGSKA (reference sequence). This CDR3 has 14 residues. The junction had 13 bases not matched to a gene; V was cut back by 7 bases and J by 7 bases.

This clonotype occurred many times. V is TRBV12-3 or TRBV12-4 and J is TRBJ1-5; 7 bases are a match to TRBD1. The trim removed 5 bases at V and 6 bases at J, leaving 4 bases unmatched. This CDR3 comprises 13 residues. CDR3 loop: CASSQGVGQPQHF. CDR3 sequence (DNA): TGTGCCAGCAGTCAGGGGGTAGGTCAGCCCCAGCATTTT.

This clonotype came up a few times. The chain uses TRBV5-4 and TRBJ1-2; D is undetermined. V was cut by 4 bases and J by 8 bases, with 12 bases left in between. This CDR3 comprises 12 residues. The germline V gene encodes CDR1 SGHNT and CDR2 YYREEE (reference sequence). CDR3 nucleotide sequence: TGTGCCAGCAGCACCTACACCGGAGGCTACACCTTC. This codes for CASSTYTGGYTF.

This clonotype has ten or more counts. The chain links TRBV7-8 to TRBJ2-1; 10 bases line up with TRBD2. The CDR3 length is 17 residues. The V gene end was trimmed by 0 bases and the J gene end by 0 bases; junction bases not matched to a gene: 2. CDR1 is SGHVS, CDR2 FQNEAQ, per germline. This CDR3 is CASSLASGGISYNEQFF. CDR3 nucleotides: TGTGCCAGCAGCTTAGCTAGCGGGGGGATCTCCTACAATGAGCAGTTCTTC.

This clonotype occurred many times. The rearrangement joins TRBV5-1 to TRBJ2-1, with D possibly matching TRBD2 (6 bases). Germline loops: CDR1 SGHRS, CDR2 YFSETQ. With 4 bases removed from V and 5 bases from J, the gap between germline ends came to 19 bases. The CDR3 runs to 16 residues. The CDR3 loop reads CASSENIPGVNNEQFF. The CDR3 DNA follows: TGCGCCAGCAGCGAAAACATCCCGGGAGTTAACAATGAGCAGTTCTTC.

This clonotype was observed at least ten times. The chain joins TRBV12-3 or TRBV12-4 to TRBJ2-3; 7 bases agree with TRBD2. This CDR3 has 15 amino acids. J lost 2 bases, V lost 4 bases, and 6 bases had no gene match. CDR3 region: CASSYGGSYTDTQYF. The CDR3 coding sequence is TGTGCCAGCAGTTACGGCGGGAGTTACACAGATACGCAGTATTTT.

V usage is TRBV5-1 and J usage is TRBJ2-1, with no clear D. The CDR3 covers 15 residues. Deletions cut 0 bases from V and 2 bases from J, with 9 bases between. CDR1 SGHRS and CDR2 YFSETQ come from the germline V gene. CDR3 nucleotide sequence: TGCGCCAGCAGCTTGGCTGCGGCTACCTACAATGAGCAGTTCTTC. It is translated as CASSLAAATYNEQFF.

This clonotype was seen ten or more times. This chain joins TRBV28 and TRBJ2-1; 11 positions agree with TRBD2. The CDR3 consists of 16 residues. Unmatched junction bases numbered 10, after V lost 7 bases and J lost 5 bases. Germline CDR1 is MDHEN and CDR2 is SYDVKM. The chain's CDR3 is CASNLAGTSGHNEQFF. The CDR3 DNA sequence: TGTGCCAGCAACTTAGCCGGGACTAGCGGCCACAATGAGCAGTTCTTC.

This clonotype was recorded at least ten times. This rearrangement joins TRBV7-8 to TRBJ1-1; the D is unclear. There are 17 residues in the CDR3. Trimming removed 0 bases from V and 1 base from J, with 15 bases in between. Germline CDR1 is SGHVS and CDR2 is FQNEAQ. The CDR3 spells CASSLATSHPENTEAFF. The CDR3 nucleotides are TGTGCCAGCAGCTTAGCTACCAGTCACCCAGAGAACACTGAAGCTTTCTTT. Using reference TRBV7-8 and TRBJ1-1 for the parts outside the CDR3, the full variable domain is GAGVSQSPRYKVAKRGQDVALRCDPISGHVSLFWYQQALGQGPEFLTYFQNEAQLDKSGLPSDRFFAERPEGSVSTLKIQRTQQEDSAVYLCASSLATSHPENTEAFFGQGTRLTVV.